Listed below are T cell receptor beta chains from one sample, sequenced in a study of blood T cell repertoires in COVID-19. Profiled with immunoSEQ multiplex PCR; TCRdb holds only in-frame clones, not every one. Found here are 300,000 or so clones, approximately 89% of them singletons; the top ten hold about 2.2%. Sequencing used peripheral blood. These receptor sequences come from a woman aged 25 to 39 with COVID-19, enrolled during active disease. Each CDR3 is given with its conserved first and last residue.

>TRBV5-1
CASSRSGQNSPLHF
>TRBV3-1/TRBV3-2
CASSPSPTGVTEAFF
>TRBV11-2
CASSSSSAVYGYTF
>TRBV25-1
CASAPSPGEQYF
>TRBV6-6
CASSYGQGGQPQHF
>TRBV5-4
CASSWDSEETQYF
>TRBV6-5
CASSSTRLGYTF
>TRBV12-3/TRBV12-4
CASSLRRAEAFF
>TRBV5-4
CASSSRGQETQYF
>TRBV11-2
CASRAGGSPYEQYF
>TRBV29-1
CSVEGGWGDPEAFF
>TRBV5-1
CASSLGGSNSPLHF
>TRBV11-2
CASSFGLEVETQYF
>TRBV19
CASSMMGQGLLPEAFF
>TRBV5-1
CASSPTSGTSGRANEQFF
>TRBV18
CASSPPGRDYEQYF
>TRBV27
CASSLWTGGSYNEQFF
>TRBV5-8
CASSWGQFSYNEQFF
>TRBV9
CASSSDRVGSYNSPLHF
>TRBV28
CAIPTRQGPLHF
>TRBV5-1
CASSQNLRGLTGELFF
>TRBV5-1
CASSPRQVGTEAFF
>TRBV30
CAWSVQGLYGYTF
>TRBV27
CASSPQGPMELFF
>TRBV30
CAWSALTELPKQYF
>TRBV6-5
CASSSPGRGNTEAFF
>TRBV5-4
CASSKDLSGANVLTF
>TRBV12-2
CASRLGQAGGNQPQHF